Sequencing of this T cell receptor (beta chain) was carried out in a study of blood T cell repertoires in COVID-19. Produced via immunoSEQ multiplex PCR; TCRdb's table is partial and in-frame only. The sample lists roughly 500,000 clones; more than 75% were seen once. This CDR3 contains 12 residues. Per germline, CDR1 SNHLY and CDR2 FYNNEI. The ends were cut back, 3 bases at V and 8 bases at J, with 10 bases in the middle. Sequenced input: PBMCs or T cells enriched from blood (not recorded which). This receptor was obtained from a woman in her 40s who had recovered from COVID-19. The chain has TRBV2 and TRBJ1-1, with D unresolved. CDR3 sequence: CASSEMNLEAFF. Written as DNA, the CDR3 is TGTGCCAGCAGTGAGATGAATCTAGAAGCTTTCTTT.